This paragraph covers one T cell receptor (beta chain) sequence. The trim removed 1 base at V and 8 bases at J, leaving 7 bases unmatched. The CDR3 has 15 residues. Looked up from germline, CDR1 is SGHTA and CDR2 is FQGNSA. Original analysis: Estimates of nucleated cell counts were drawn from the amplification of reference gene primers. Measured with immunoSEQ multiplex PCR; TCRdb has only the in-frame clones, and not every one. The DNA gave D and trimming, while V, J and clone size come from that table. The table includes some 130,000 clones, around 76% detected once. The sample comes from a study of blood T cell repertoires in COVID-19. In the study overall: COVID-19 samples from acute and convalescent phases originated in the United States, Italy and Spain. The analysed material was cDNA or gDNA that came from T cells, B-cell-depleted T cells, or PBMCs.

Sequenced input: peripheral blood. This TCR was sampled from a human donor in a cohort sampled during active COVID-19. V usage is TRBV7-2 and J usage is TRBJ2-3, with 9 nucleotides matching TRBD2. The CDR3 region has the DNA TGTGCCAGCAGCTTAGATGGCGGGGGGGCCGTTACGCAGTATTTT. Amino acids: CASSLDGGGAVTQYF.